The present entry profiles one T cell receptor beta chain with its context. This CDR3 region has 14 residues. The V and J ends lost 5 bases and 3 bases respectively, with 13 bases between them. Germline loops: CDR1 MDHEN, CDR2 SYDVKM. This record belongs to a study of blood T cell repertoires in COVID-19. Produced via immunoSEQ multiplex PCR; TCRdb's table is partial and in-frame only. This sample has approximately 270,000 clones; 89% occur once, and the top ten carry approximately 2%. This clonotype was obtained from a woman aged 55-70 years who had recovered from COVID-19. Sequencing was performed on PBMCs or T cells enriched from blood (not recorded which). The chain recombines TRBV28 with TRBJ1-1; D is ambiguous. CDR3 DNA: TGTGCCAGCAGTCTATTGGACTACTACACTGAAGCTTTCTTT. Its translation: CASSLLDYYTEAFF.